These T cell receptor beta chains were read from a single sample in a study of shared clonotypes between healthy human individuals. TCRdb's copy holds only in-frame clones and misses some; the assay was immunoSEQ multiplex PCR. The table lists 2.3 million or so clones, over 90% of them singletons. The sequenced sample consisted of naive CD4+ T cells from PBMCs. Receptors were obtained from a man between 18 and 29 years old in good health. Some clones in this sample may be carry-over from other donors' samples. The CDR3 runs from the conserved cysteine through the conserved F or W. Fields, in order: clone size, J gene, V gene, D gene, CDR3 DNA, CDR3 protein. The D gene is left open where the match is weak. A row's size may be missing; if present it is once, few, many or a size class.

-	TRBJ2-7	TRBV18	TRBD2	TGTGCCAGCTCACCTTGGACTAGCGGGAGTCCCGGCTCCGAGCAGTACTTC	CASSPWTSGSPGSEQYF
-	TRBJ2-1	TRBV9	TRBD2	TGTGCCAGCAGCGCCAATAGCGGGAGGGCCATAGATGAGCAGTTCTTC	CASSANSGRAIDEQFF
-	TRBJ2-1	TRBV5-1	-	TGCGCCAGCAGCCCAATGGACAGTTACAATGAGCAGTTCTTC	CASSPMDSYNEQFF
-	TRBJ2-7	TRBV7-2	-	TGTGCCAGCAGCCTCGGACGGTATTTTGGCGAGCAGTACTTC	CASSLGRYFGEQYF
-	TRBJ2-1	TRBV20-1	TRBD2	TGCAGTGCTCGGACTAGCGGGCAGCAGTTCTTC	CSARTSGQQFF
-	TRBJ2-4	TRBV28	TRBD1	TGTGCCAGCAGTTTTAGGACAGGGCTAAACATTCAGTACTTC	CASSFRTGLNIQYF
-	TRBJ2-3	TRBV27	-	TGTGCCAGCGGCCAGGGACGTTTAGGCACAGATACGCAGTATTTT	CASGQGRLGTDTQYF
once	TRBJ2-1	TRBV2	TRBD2	TGTGCCAGCAGTGAAGAGGCGGGAGGGGACAATGAGCAGTTCTTC	CASSEEAGGDNEQFF
-	TRBJ1-3	TRBV5-1	TRBD1	TGCGCCAGCATGGTTGACAGGGCGTCTGGAAACACCATATATTTT	CASMVDRASGNTIYF
-	TRBJ2-3	TRBV18	-	TGTGCCAGCTCACTCAGTAGGGACGACACAGATACGCAGTATTTT	CASSLSRDDTDTQYF
-	TRBJ1-2	TRBV7-2	TRBD1	TGTGCCAGCAGCTGGGGACAGAGTCGTAACTATGGCTACACCTTC	CASSWGQSRNYGYTF
-	TRBJ1-2	TRBV6-5	-	TGTCCTCAAACAGGATTAGGAGGTGGCTACACCTTC	CPQTGLGGGYTF
-	TRBJ1-3	TRBV5-1	TRBD1	TGCGCCAGCAGCTCGGGACAGCCGTCTGGAAACACCATATATTTT	CASSSGQPSGNTIYF
-	TRBJ1-1	TRBV5-4	-	TGTGCCAGCAGCTTGCGGGCTGAAGCTTTCTTT	CASSLRAEAFF
-	TRBJ2-3	TRBV7-9	TRBD2	TGTGCCAGCAGCTTAGCGGTGGCGGGAGGGCTCGCGGATACGCAGTATTTT	CASSLAVAGGLADTQYF
-	TRBJ2-7	TRBV25-1	-	TGTGCCAGCAGTGAATTGGGTATGCTATCCTACGAGCAGTACTTC	CASSELGMLSYEQYF
-	TRBJ2-7	TRBV11-3	TRBD1	TGTGCCAGCAGCCATGACAGGGGGCCCGAGCAGTACTTC	CASSHDRGPEQYF
once	TRBJ1-2	TRBV27	-	TGTGCCAGCAGTCCACAGGGCCGGGCCATTGGCTACACCTTC	CASSPQGRAIGYTF
-	TRBJ2-4	TRBV5-1	-	TGCGCCAGCAGCTTCTTGATGGACTCCGGTGCCAAAAACATTCAGTACTTC	CASSFLMDSGAKNIQYF
once	TRBJ2-7	TRBV9	TRBD2	TGTGCCAGCAGCGTAGATGAGCGGGATTATGAGCAGTACTTC	CASSVDERDYEQYF
-	TRBJ1-4	TRBV5-4	-	TGTGCCAGCAGCGTTACAGCGCATCCTAATGAAAAACTGTTTTTT	CASSVTAHPNEKLFF
once	TRBJ2-7	TRBV2	-	TGTGCCAGCACCCTGGACCAGGGCCCCTACGAGCAGTACTTC	CASTLDQGPYEQYF
-	TRBJ1-1	TRBV9	-	TGTGCCAGCAGCGTAGTCTCAGCGAACACTGAAGCTTTCTTT	CASSVVSANTEAFF
-	TRBJ1-1	TRBV18	-	TGTGCCAGCTCAGAGACAGCCCTCGCGACTGAAGCTTTCTTT	CASSETALATEAFF
-	TRBJ2-7	TRBV7-9	-	TGTGCCAGCAGGCCAAATCAGGGTAGCGAGCAGTACTTC	CASRPNQGSEQYF
-	TRBJ1-5	TRBV25-1	-	TGTGCCAGCAGTGAATGGGCGGAAAATCAGCCCCAGCATTTT	CASSEWAENQPQHF
-	TRBJ2-5	TRBV7-8	-	TGTGCCAGCAGCTTATACCAAGAGACCCAGTACTTC	CASSLYQETQYF
-	TRBJ1-4	TRBV2	-	TGTGCCAGCAGTGCCCGGGGCCCAACTAATGAAAAACTGTTTTTT	CASSARGPTNEKLFF
-	TRBJ1-5	TRBV6-1	-	TGTGCCAGCAGTGACAGGGCAGGGAGCAGTCAGCCCCAGCATTTT	CASSDRAGSSQPQHF
-	TRBJ2-1	TRBV7-9	-	TGTGCCAGCAGCTTAGGGTCAGCGCCAGGTGGCAATGAGCAGTTCTTC	CASSLGSAPGGNEQFF
once	TRBJ2-3	TRBV4-1	-	TGCGCCAGCAGCCAGACTAGCACAGATACGCAGTATTTT	CASSQTSTDTQYF
once	TRBJ2-7	TRBV29-1	-	TGCAGCGTTGAGGGAAACCACTACGAGCAGTACTTC	CSVEGNHYEQYF
-	TRBJ2-7	TRBV19	-	TGTGCCAGTAGCTCTGTGGTGGAGGGATGGGTTGAGCAGTACTTC	CASSSVVEGWVEQYF